This TCR beta chain was recorded in a study of shared clonotypes between healthy human individuals. About the study: Donor composition was two women and three men, aged 18 to 49.

Germline assignment: CDR1 LNHNV and CDR2 YYDKDF (reference sequence). CDR3 size: 14 residues. V lost 0 bases and J lost 5, with 11 bases in between. The protocol was immunoSEQ multiplex PCR, while the TCRdb copy is restricted to in-frame clones and leaves out a portion. The data hold more than 2 million clones, with roughly 94% observed a single time. CD45RO-negative cells were positively selected for CCR7, leaving out terminally differentiated effector memory CD45RA+ cells. The chain has TRBV15 and TRBJ2-7; no clear D gene. Sequencing used naive CD8+ T cells sorted from blood. The receptor's source is a man aged 18 to 35 in good health. The CDR3 DNA follows: TGTGCCACCAGCAGAGAAGCGCCCGACCACGAGCAGTACTTC. The encoded protein is CATSREAPDHEQYF.